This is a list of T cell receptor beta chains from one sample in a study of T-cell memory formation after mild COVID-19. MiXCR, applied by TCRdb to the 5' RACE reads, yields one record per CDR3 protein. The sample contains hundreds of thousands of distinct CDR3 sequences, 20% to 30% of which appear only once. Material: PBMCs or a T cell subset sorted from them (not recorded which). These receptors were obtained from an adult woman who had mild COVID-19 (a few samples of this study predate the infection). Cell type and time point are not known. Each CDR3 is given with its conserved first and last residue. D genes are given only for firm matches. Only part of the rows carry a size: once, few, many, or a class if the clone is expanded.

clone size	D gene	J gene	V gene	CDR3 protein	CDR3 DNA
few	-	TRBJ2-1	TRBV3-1	CASSQGRAGSSYNEQFF	TGTGCCAGCAGCCAAGGGCGAGCCGGAAGCTCCTACAATGAGCAGTTCTTC
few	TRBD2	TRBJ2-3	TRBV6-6	CASSRLAGELDTQYF	TGTGCCAGCAGTCGACTAGCGGGGGAATTAGATACGCAGTATTTT
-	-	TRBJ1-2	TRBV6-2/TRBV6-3	CASSYSPNRDGHGYTF	TGTGCCAGCAGTTACTCTCCCAACCGGGACGGCCATGGCTACACCTTC
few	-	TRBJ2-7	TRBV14	CASSQEETGTPTYEQYF	TGTGCCAGCAGCCAAGAAGAAACCGGGACACCGACCTACGAGCAGTACTTC
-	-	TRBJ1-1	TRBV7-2	CASSSRQVNTEAFF	TGTGCCAGCAGCTCACGACAGGTGAACACTGAAGCTTTCTTT
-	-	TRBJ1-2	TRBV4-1	CASSPPETGYGYTF	TGCGCCAGCAGCCCCCCGGAAACGGGCTATGGCTACACCTTC
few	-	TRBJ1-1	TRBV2	CASSERPKTTEAFF	TGTGCCAGCAGTGAACGTCCGAAAACCACTGAAGCTTTCTTT
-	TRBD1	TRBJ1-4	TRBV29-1	CSAQGVDREKLFF	TGCAGCGCCCAGGGGGTGGACAGGGAAAAACTGTTTTTT
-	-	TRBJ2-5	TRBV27	CASSLGVGLGGETQYF	TGTGCCAGCAGTTTAGGTGTGGGCTTGGGGGGTGAGACCCAGTACTTC
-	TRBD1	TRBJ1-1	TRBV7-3	CASSLTPAGGLNTEAFF	TGTGCCAGCAGCTTAACCCCGGCAGGGGGGTTGAACACTGAAGCTTTCTTT
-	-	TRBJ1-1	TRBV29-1	CSVRDWNTEAFF	TGCAGCGTGCGGGACTGGAACACTGAAGCTTTCTTT
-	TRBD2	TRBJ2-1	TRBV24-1	CATSARGVYNEQFF	TGTGCCACCAGTGCACGGGGGGTCTACAATGAGCAGTTCTTC
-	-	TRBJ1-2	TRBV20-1	CSARDSASYGYTF	TGCAGTGCTAGAGATTCAGCTTCCTATGGCTACACCTTC
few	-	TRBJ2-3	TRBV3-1	CASSPPWVSSTDTQYF	TGTGCCAGCAGCCCCCCTTGGGTCTCTAGCACAGATACGCAGTATTTT
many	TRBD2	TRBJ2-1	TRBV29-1	CSVEGLAGVNEQFF	TGCAGCGTTGAAGGGCTAGCGGGAGTTAATGAGCAGTTCTTC
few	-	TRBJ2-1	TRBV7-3	CASSLRDTYNEQFF	TGTGCCAGCAGCTTAAGAGACACCTACAATGAGCAGTTCTTC
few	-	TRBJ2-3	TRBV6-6	CASRRSGAEGDTQYF	TGTGCCAGCAGACGATCCGGGGCTGAGGGAGATACGCAGTATTTT
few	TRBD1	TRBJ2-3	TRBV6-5	CASSYPWTGAITDTQYF	TGTGCCAGCAGTTACCCCTGGACAGGAGCTATCACAGATACGCAGTATTTT
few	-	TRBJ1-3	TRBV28	CASSSGQPARNTIYF	TGTGCCAGCAGTTCCGGACAGCCAGCTCGAAACACCATATATTTT
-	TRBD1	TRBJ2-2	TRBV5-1	CASSYRTGDTGELFF	TGCGCCAGCAGCTACCGGACAGGGGACACCGGGGAGCTGTTTTTT
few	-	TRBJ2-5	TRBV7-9	CASSLEEGRHF	TGTGCCAGCAGCTTAGAGGAGGGTAGGCACTTC
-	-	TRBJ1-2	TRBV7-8	CASSQLARTVFYGYTF	TGTGCCAGCAGCCAACTAGCGAGGACAGTGTTCTATGGCTACACCTTC
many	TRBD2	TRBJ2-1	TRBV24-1	CATSDPGLAGVEQFF	TGTGCCACCAGTGATCCGGGACTAGCGGGAGTTGAGCAGTTCTTC
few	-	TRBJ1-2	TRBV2	CASSEIGDGYTF	TGTGCCAGCAGTGAAATAGGGGACGGCTACACCTTC
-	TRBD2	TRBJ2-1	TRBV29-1	CSAARGSGTSRSLFNNEQFF	TGCAGCGCCGCACGGGGTAGCGGGACCTCGCGGTCCCTTTTCAACAATGAGCAGTTCTTC
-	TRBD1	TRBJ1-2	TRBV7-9	CASSPLRTGQPYGYTF	TGTGCCAGCAGCCCTTTACGGACGGGACAGCCCTATGGCTACACCTTC
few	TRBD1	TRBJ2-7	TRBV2	CASRAGTGPIREQYF	TGTGCCAGCAGGGCCGGGACAGGGCCCATTCGCGAGCAGTACTTC
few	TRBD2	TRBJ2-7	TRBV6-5	CASSGTSGRITYEQYF	TGTGCCAGCAGTGGGACTAGCGGGAGGATCACCTACGAGCAGTACTTC
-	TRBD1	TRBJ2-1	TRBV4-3	CASSHGQGGWGEQFF	TGCGCCAGCAGCCACGGACAGGGTGGATGGGGGGAGCAGTTCTTC
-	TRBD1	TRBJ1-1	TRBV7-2	CASSLITGQIQGIGAFF	TGTGCCAGCAGCTTAATCACGGGGCAAATACAGGGGATTGGAGCTTTCTTT
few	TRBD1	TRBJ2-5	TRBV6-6	CASSTGGETQYF	TGTGCCAGCAGTACAGGGGGTGAGACCCAGTACTTC
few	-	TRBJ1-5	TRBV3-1	CASSQESNQPQHF	TGTGCCAGCAGCCAAGAGTCCAATCAGCCCCAGCATTTT
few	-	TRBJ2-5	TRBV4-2	CASSQAVGPQETQYF	TGTGCCAGCAGCCAAGCGGTGGGGCCCCAAGAGACCCAGTACTTC
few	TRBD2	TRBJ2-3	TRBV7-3	CASSLTRASGSSTDTQYF	TGTGCCAGCAGCTTAACGCGCGCTAGCGGGAGTAGCACAGATACGCAGTATTTT
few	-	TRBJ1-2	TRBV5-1	CASSPRTVPNYGYTF	TGCGCCAGCAGCCCTAGGACAGTACCTAACTATGGCTACACCTTC
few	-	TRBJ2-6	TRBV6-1	CASRTDSSGANVLTF	TGTGCCAGCAGGACAGACAGCTCTGGGGCCAACGTCCTGACTTTC
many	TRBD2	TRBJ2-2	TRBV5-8	CASSSWTSGSTGELFF	TGTGCCAGCAGCTCCTGGACTAGCGGAAGCACCGGGGAGCTGTTTTTT
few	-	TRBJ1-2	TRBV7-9	CASSLPSRAIDYGYTF	TGTGCCAGCAGCTTACCAAGCAGGGCTATAGACTATGGCTACACCTTC
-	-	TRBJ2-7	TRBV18	CASSPDGSSYEQYF	TGTGCCAGCTCACCGGACGGGAGCTCCTACGAGCAGTACTTC
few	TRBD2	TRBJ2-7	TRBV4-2	CASSPRGGLYEQYF	TGTGCCAGCAGCCCTCGCGGGGGGCTCTACGAGCAGTACTTC
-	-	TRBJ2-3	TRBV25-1	CASRRQSTDTQYF	TGTGCCAGCAGAAGACAGTCCACAGATACGCAGTATTTT
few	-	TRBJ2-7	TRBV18	CASSPRQTRSYEQYF	TGTGCCAGCTCACCACGTCAGACAAGGTCCTACGAGCAGTACTTC
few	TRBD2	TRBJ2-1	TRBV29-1	CSVATPRGGNEQFF	TGCAGCGTTGCGACCCCCCGGGGGGGCAATGAGCAGTTCTTC
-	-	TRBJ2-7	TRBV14	CASSQLLLAYEQYF	TGTGCCAGCAGCCAACTACTCCTTGCCTACGAGCAGTACTTC
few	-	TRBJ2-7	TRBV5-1	CASNLGGFSYEQYF	TGCGCCAGCAACTTGGGGGGTTTCTCCTACGAGCAGTACTTC
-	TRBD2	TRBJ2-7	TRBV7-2	CASSLGFSGASYEQYF	TGTGCCAGCAGCTTAGGGTTTAGCGGGGCCAGCTACGAGCAGTACTTC
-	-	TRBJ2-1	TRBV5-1	CASSLGADGQFF	TGCGCCAGCAGCTTGGGAGCAGACGGGCAGTTCTTC
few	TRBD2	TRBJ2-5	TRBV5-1	CASSSRLAGAQETQYF	TGCGCCAGCAGCTCACGACTAGCGGGGGCCCAAGAGACCCAGTACTTC